These 7 T cell receptor beta chains were sequenced from one sample in a study of cytomegalovirus exposure and HLA in healthy donors. The primer mix had 60 Vbeta and 13 Jbeta primers. Repertoires were generated with immunoSEQ multiplex PCR, while TCRdb's copy carries only in-frame clones and drops some. The sample carries 250,000 or so clones, around 90% recorded once. Sequenced material: PBMCs. The receptors stem from a girl aged 2-10 years in good health and CMV-seronegative.

The V and J genes are TRBV5-6 and TRBJ1-1, with D perhaps matching TRBD1 (5 bases). V was pared by 5 bases and J by 8 bases, with 16 bases between. Germline V gives CDR1 SGHDT, CDR2 YYEEEE. This CDR3 is 13 amino acids long. The CDR3 region is CASSPDTALEAFF. CDR3 nucleotides: TGTGCCAGCAGTCCGGACACCGCCCTAGAAGCTTTCTTT.

V gene TRBV7-8 combines with J gene TRBJ2-7, with a tentative D call TRBD2 (5 bases). V gave up 5 bases and J gave up 0 bases, with 14 bases separating them. This CDR3 contains 15 residues. Germline V gene data show CDR1 as SGHVS and CDR2 as FQNEAQ. CDR3 residues: CASSQWTGSSYEQYF. The CDR3 DNA follows: TGTGCCAGCAGCCAGTGGACGGGAAGCTCCTACGAGCAGTACTTC.

This rearrangement joins TRBV10-2 to TRBJ2-7; the match to TRBD2 covers 7 bases. The CDR3 covers 14 residues. Germline V gives CDR1 WSHSY, CDR2 SAAADI. J lost 7 bases, V lost 5 bases, and 11 bases had no gene match. The CDR3 here is CASSSSPGLKEQYF. CDR3 in DNA: TGCGCCAGCAGTTCGAGTCCGGGACTAAAAGAGCAGTACTTC.

The chain has TRBV6-5 and TRBJ1-3; 7 bases fit TRBD1. CDR3 length equals 15 residues. Germline CDR1 MNHEY, CDR2 SVGAGI. V was clipped by 5 bases and J by 0 bases; unmatched bases: 4. CDR3 region: CASSRQGVSGNTIYF. CDR3 nucleotides: TGTGCCAGCAGTCGACAGGGAGTCTCTGGAAACACCATATATTTT.

The chain uses TRBV18 and TRBJ1-3, with D possibly being TRBD1 (5 bases). Germline CDR1 reads KGHSH; CDR2 reads LQKENI. The CDR3 runs 13 residues. The ends were cut back, 3 bases at V and 4 bases at J, with 7 bases in the middle. The CDR3 sequence is CASSPDTGNTIYF. The CDR3 DNA sequence: TGTGCCAGCTCACCGGACACAGGAAACACCATATATTTT.

V and J are TRBV4-2 and TRBJ2-7, with D maybe TRBD1 (6 bases). There are 15 residues in the CDR3. The V and J ends lost 0 bases and 3 bases respectively, with 12 bases between them. From germline, CDR1 is LGHNA and CDR2 YNFKEQ. For the CDR3, the DNA is TGTGCCAGCAGCCAAGAGAGGGGGAAGGTCTACGAGCAGTACTTC. As protein: CASSQERGKVYEQYF.

Worth noting for this clone: A read error may account for a junction end that differs from germline. This rearrangement joins TRBV7-9 to TRBJ2-7, with 10 bases matching TRBD2. This CDR3 spans 14 amino acids. Germline V CDR1 and CDR2: SEHNR, FQNEAQ (reference sequence). This chain's CDR3 is CASSLAGEMYEQYF. The CDR3 bases are TGTGCCAGCAGCCTAGCGGGAGAGATGTACGAGCAGTACTTC. Filled out from reference TRBV7-9 and TRBJ2-7, the complete variable domain reads DTGVSQNPRHKITKRGQNVTFRCDPISEHNRLYWYRQTLGQGPEFLTYFQNEAQLEKSRLLSDRFSAERPKGSFSTLEIQRTEQGDSAMYLCASSLAGEMYEQYFGPGTRLTVT.